These T cell receptor beta chains were read from a single sample in a study of technical replicates of blood from four donors. The method was immunoSEQ multiplex PCR; TCRdb's version includes in-frame clones alone and lacks a portion of them. The sample comprises more than 75,000 clones, roughly 93% of which are singletons, and less than 0.3% rests with the top ten. The sequenced material came from T cells isolated from PBMCs. These receptors were collected from a human donor in good health. CDR3s include the opening cysteine and the closing phenylalanine or tryptophan. Each record gives: V gene, J gene, clone size, D gene, CDR3 protein, CDR3 DNA. D genes are given only for firm matches. A row's size may be missing; if present it is once, few, many or a size class.

TRBV4-1,TRBJ2-7,.,.,CASSQERGIYEQYF,TGCGCCAGCAGCCAAGAAAGGGGTATCTACGAGCAGTACTTC
TRBV15,TRBJ2-1,.,.,CATSRDHDRPSYNEQFF,TGTGCCACCAGCAGAGATCACGACAGACCGTCTTACAATGAGCAGTTCTTC
TRBV2,TRBJ2-7,.,TRBD2,CASSEAPSLAGPYEQYF,TGTGCCAGCAGTGAAGCGCCCTCCCTAGCGGGGCCCTACGAGCAGTACTTC
TRBV19,TRBJ2-7,.,TRBD1,CASSMGQGAYEQYF,TGTGCCAGTAGTATGGGACAGGGCGCCTACGAGCAGTACTTC
TRBV6-5,TRBJ2-1,.,.,CASSYSLRHEQFF,TGTGCCAGCAGTTACTCTCTACGCCATGAGCAGTTCTTC
TRBV28,TRBJ1-5,.,TRBD1,CASRQGAEGNQPQHF,TGTGCCAGCAGGCAGGGGGCGGAGGGCAATCAGCCCCAGCATTTT
TRBV4-1,TRBJ2-7,.,.,CASSQESATSEQYF,TGCGCCAGCAGCCAAGAATCGGCAACTAGCGAGCAGTACTTC
TRBV5-1,TRBJ2-7,.,TRBD2,CASSPVGAGDPEQYF,TGCGCCAGCAGCCCCGTCGGAGCGGGAGATCCCGAGCAGTACTTC
TRBV14,TRBJ1-2,.,TRBD1,CASSQDRGYGYTF,TGTGCCAGCAGCCAGGACAGGGGCTATGGCTACACCTTC
TRBV29-1,TRBJ1-1,.,.,CSVVGAFF,TGCAGCGTTGTGGGCGCTTTCTTT
TRBV28,TRBJ1-2,.,.,CASSLFTTGTFGYTF,TGTGCCAGCAGTTTATTCACGACAGGCACTTTTGGCTACACCTTC
TRBV15,TRBJ1-6,.,.,CATSRDRGQYNSPLHF,TGTGCCACCAGCAGAGATAGGGGACAATATAATTCACCCCTCCACTTT
TRBV5-1,TRBJ2-1,.,TRBD2,CASSTDPGLAVPYQQFF,TGCGCCAGCAGCACCGACCCCGGACTAGCGGTACCCTATCAGCAGTTCTTC
TRBV7-9,TRBJ1-1,.,.,CASSTETQSHEDTEAFF,TGTGCCAGCAGCACGGAGACCCAATCCCATGAAGACACTGAAGCTTTCTTT
TRBV7-9,TRBJ2-1,.,.,CASSPNPVSSYNEQFF,TGTGCCAGCAGCCCAAATCCTGTGAGCTCCTACAATGAGCAGTTCTTC
TRBV9,TRBJ1-2,.,.,CASSVVPANYGYTF,TGTGCCAGCAGCGTAGTCCCAGCTAACTATGGCTACACCTTC
TRBV6-5,TRBJ2-5,once,TRBD2,CASAGGVKTSGTQYF,TGTGCCAGCGCGGGGGGCGTGAAGACGAGTGGGACCCAGTACTTC
TRBV6-5,TRBJ1-2,.,TRBD1,CASSYSGQGDYGYTF,TGTGCCAGCAGTTACTCAGGACAGGGTGATTATGGCTACACCTTC
TRBV27,TRBJ2-2,.,TRBD2,CASSLAGGTGELFF,TGTGCCAGCAGTCTAGCGGGGGGCACCGGGGAGCTGTTTTTT
TRBV5-6,TRBJ1-2,.,.,CASSLRTGGYTF,TGTGCCAGCAGCTTGAGAACTGGTGGCTACACCTTC
TRBV28,TRBJ2-7,.,TRBD1,CASSSMGQKHYEQYF,TGTGCCAGCAGTTCTATGGGACAGAAACACTACGAGCAGTACTTC
TRBV19,TRBJ2-7,.,.,CASKPTPAGSYNEQYF,TGTGCCAGTAAACCGACCCCGGCCGGGAGCTATAACGAGCAGTACTTC
TRBV14,TRBJ2-3,.,.,CASSLFTGARDTQYF,TGTGCCAGCAGCCTTTTCACTGGGGCCCGGGATACGCAGTATTTT
TRBV9,TRBJ2-1,.,.,CASSPRDQGNEQFF,TGTGCCAGCAGCCCACGGGACCAGGGGAATGAGCAGTTCTTC
TRBV19,TRBJ2-7,.,TRBD2,CASSKEGGRAYEQYF,TGTGCCAGTAGTAAGGAGGGAGGGAGGGCCTACGAGCAGTACTTC
TRBV29-1,TRBJ1-2,.,.,CSVRQGNYGYTF,TGCAGCGTGCGTCAGGGAAACTATGGCTACACCTTC
TRBV2,TRBJ2-7,.,.,CARSTRDSGYEQYF,TGTGCCAGGTCGACGCGGGACAGTGGCTACGAGCAGTACTTC
TRBV7-9,TRBJ2-1,.,.,CASSLVNNEQFF,TGTGCCAGCAGCTTAGTAAACAATGAGCAGTTCTTC
TRBV5-8,TRBJ1-1,.,TRBD1,CASRKEGQGHHNYTEAFF,TGTGCCAGCAGAAAGGAGGGACAGGGCCACCATAATTACACTGAAGCTTTCTTT
TRBV6-1,TRBJ2-2,.,.,CASSERRVPGKLNTGELFF,TGTGCCAGCAGTGAACGCCGAGTTCCGGGAAAACTGAACACCGGGGAGCTGTTTTTT
TRBV5-1,TRBJ2-7,.,TRBD1,CASSYNSGQGAYEQYF,TGCGCCAGCAGCTATAATTCGGGACAGGGGGCTTACGAGCAGTACTTC
TRBV28,TRBJ2-7,.,.,CASSLNRYEQYF,TGTGCCAGCAGTTTAAACAGATACGAGCAGTACTTC
TRBV6-1,TRBJ2-1,.,TRBD2,CASSERFPGLADYNEQFF,TGTGCCAGCAGTGAAAGGTTTCCGGGACTAGCGGACTACAATGAGCAGTTCTTC
TRBV11-3,TRBJ1-1,.,.,CASSSPGDTEAFF,TGTGCCAGCAGCTCCCCAGGGGACACTGAAGCTTTCTTT